The next 8 T cell receptor beta chains were all read from a single sample in a study of T cell repertoires in cytomegalovirus infection. TCRdb called the reads again in MiXCR, with one record for every CDR3 protein. The repertoire has approximately 730,000 distinct CDR3 sequences, around 30% of them found once; the top ten carry over 15%. No antigens are known for them. This sample comprised cultured PBMCs, obtained from culture after CMV antigen stimulation. The receptors originated from a human donor in good health (CMV status not recorded). Some clones in this sample may be carry-over from other donors' samples.

This rearrangement joins TRBV15 to TRBJ2-1; 12 bases agree with TRBD2. The V segment lost 0 bases and the J segment 3 bases; nucleotides outside the gene matches: 9. The length of the CDR3 is 19 residues. CDR1 is LNHNV and CDR2 is YYDKDF in the germline V gene (reference sequence). Here the CDR3 DNA reads TGTGCCACCAGCAGAGACGTGCTAGCGGGAGGGCGTATCTACAATGAGCAGTTCTTC. It yields the protein CATSRDVLAGGRIYNEQFF.

This clonotype was picked up a small number of times. This CDR3 is CASSYGPLTDTQYF. In nucleotides, the CDR3 is TGTGCCAGCAGTTACGGGCCTCTCACAGATACGCAGTATTTT. The V call is TRBV12-3 or TRBV12-4, the J call TRBJ2-3, with no clear D. Trimming shortened V by 4 bases and J by 2 bases, and 10 bases separated the two germline ends. CDR3 size: 14 residues.

V gene TRBV28 combines with J gene TRBJ1-2; 8 nucleotides line up with TRBD1. This CDR3 region has 14 residues. Trimming cost V 5 bases and J 3 bases; bases outside gene matches: 5. Germline lookup yields CDR1 MDHEN and CDR2 SYDVKM. The CDR3 spells CASSQPGGDYGYTF. CDR3 in DNA: TGTGCCAGCAGTCAGCCAGGGGGCGACTATGGCTACACCTTC.

This clonotype occurred a few times. The chain carries TRBV6-2 or TRBV6-3 and TRBJ1-1; D gene unclear. Germline V lookup: CDR1 MNHEY, CDR2 SVGEGT. The CDR3 runs to 17 residues. Trimming stripped 1 base from V and 0 bases from J, with 15 bases between. This chain's CDR3 is CASSYYSTNGLNTEAFF. As DNA, the CDR3 is TGTGCCAGCAGTTACTATTCCACAAACGGGCTGAACACTGAAGCTTTCTTT.

This chain connects TRBV5-1 to TRBJ1-1; no firm D call. Germline V gene data show CDR1 as SGHRS and CDR2 as YFSETQ. The V gene lost 0 bases and the J gene lost 7 bases, with 16 bases spanning the gap. The CDR3 totals 15 residues. CDR3 DNA sequence: TGCGCCAGCAGCTTGGACCCCCGTAGGCAGTTTGAAGCTTTCTTT. The encoded protein is CASSLDPRRQFEAFF.

The chain combines TRBV11-3 with TRBJ2-3; D remains ambiguous. This CDR3 is built from 16 residues. CDR1 and CDR2 (germline): SGHNT, YENEEA. V dropped 2 bases and J dropped 0 bases, with 12 bases sitting between them. The CDR3 nucleotides are TGTGCCAGCAGCTTAACCTCTCACGCGAGCACAGATACGCAGTATTTT. As protein: CASSLTSHASTDTQYF. The variable domain in full, with the rest retrieved from reference TRBV11-3 and TRBJ2-3, is EAGVVQSPRYKIIEKKQPVAFWCNPISGHNTLYWYLQNLGQGPELLIRYENEEAVDDSQLPKDRFSAERLKGVDSTLKIQPAELGDSAVYLCASSLTSHASTDTQYFGPGTRLTVL.

The rearrangement uses TRBV28 and TRBJ1-6; unclear D gene. V gave up 6 bases and J gave up 0 bases, with 12 bases separating them. The CDR3 runs to 16 residues. Germline CDR1 reads MDHEN; CDR2 reads SYDVKM. The CDR3 reads CASRETKSSYNSPLHF. CDR3 DNA: TGTGCCAGCAGGGAGACGAAAAGCTCCTATAATTCACCCCTCCACTTT.

On this clonotype itself: The conserved final phenylalanine or tryptophan is absent from the CDR3, which likely points to a read error. The chain joins TRBV19 to TRBJ2-1; 9 bases align to TRBD2. V gave up 3 bases and J gave up 6 bases; unmatched junction bases: 6. The V gene's germline CDR1 is LNHDA and CDR2 SQIVND (reference sequence). This CDR3 contains 15 residues. This chain's CDR3 is CASSIALAGINEQFV. The CDR3 nucleotides are TGTGCCAGTAGTATTGCCCTAGCGGGGATCAATGAGCAGTTCGTC.